This passage covers 27 T cell receptor beta chains from one sample sequenced in a study of cytomegalovirus exposure and HLA in healthy donors (TCRdb year 2017). Preparation of the library involved the immunoSEQ multiplex PCR assay. For the multiplex PCR, a mixture combining 60 forward primers for TCR Vbeta segments and 13 reverse primers for TCR Jbeta segments was used. This is the immuneACCESS table as TCRdb keeps it, with only in-frame sequences that have V and J called. A part of the clones is gone; compared with another copy, unresolved V genes explain less than half, and the rest is unexplained. The sample profile shows approximately 110,000 clones; around 83% of them were found once. 22% of the sample is held by the ten biggest clonotypes. The material sequenced was PBMCs. These receptors all come from a young man in good health and CMV-seropositive.

The chain is built from TRBV7-8 and TRBJ1-5; D may be TRBD1 (5 bases). This CDR3 is 14 amino acids long. Germline V lookup: CDR1 SGHVS, CDR2 FQNEAQ. Trimming removed 5 bases from V and 5 bases from J, with 13 bases in between. In DNA form, the CDR3 reads TGTGCCAGCAGCGAAGACAGTTTGTATCAGCCCCAGCATTTT. This codes for CASSEDSLYQPQHF.

The chain links TRBV5-5 to TRBJ1-3; maybe TRBD1 (5 bases). Trimming left V 4 bases short and J 4 bases short, with 21 bases between. The CDR3 contains 17 residues. Germline V gene sequence: CDR1 SGHKS, CDR2 YYEKEE (reference sequence). In nucleotides, the CDR3 is TGTGCCAGCAGCCTACGACCAGGGCTTCAGTCCGGAAACACCATATATTTT. It translates to CASSLRPGLQSGNTIYF. Combining the CDR3 with reference TRBV5-5 and TRBJ1-3 gives the whole variable domain DAGVTQSPTHLIKTRGQQVTLRCSPISGHKSVSWYQQVLGQGPQFIFQYYEKEERGRGNFPDRFSARQFPNYSSELNVNALLLGDSALYLCASSLRPGLQSGNTIYFGEGSWLTVV.

The J gene is TRBJ1-1, the V gene TRBV27; D is perhaps TRBD1 (6 bases). Looked up from germline, CDR1 is MNHEY and CDR2 is SMNVEV (reference sequence). Trimming pared 8 bases from V and 9 bases from J, leaving 16 bases between. There are 12 residues in the CDR3. CDR3 in amino acids: CASRLDSRKAFF. The CDR3 DNA sequence: TGTGCCAGCCGTCTGGACAGCCGGAAAGCTTTCTTT.

This sequence joins TRBV6-1 and TRBJ2-2, with 10 bases aligning to TRBD2. This CDR3 has 15 residues. Per germline, CDR1 MNHNS and CDR2 SASEGT. Trimming at V came to 6 bases and at J to 0 bases, leaving 1 base not matched to a gene. CDR3 sequence: CASRTSGANTGELFF. The CDR3 DNA reads TGTGCCAGCAGAACTAGCGGGGCGAACACCGGGGAGCTGTTTTTT.

V gene TRBV6-1 combines with J gene TRBJ1-2, with D perhaps TRBD1 (5 bases). Germline V gene lookup returns CDR1 MNHNS and CDR2 SASEGT. The V end lost 4 bases, the J end lost 3 bases, and 15 bases lay between the germline ends. The CDR3 contains 15 residues. The CDR3 DNA reads as TGTGCCAGCAGTGGAGGACAACAAGAATACTATGGCTACACCTTC. Translation: CASSGGQQEYYGYTF.

The chain employs TRBV27 and TRBJ2-7; 7 bases align to TRBD1. The CDR3 runs to 14 residues. The V gene end was trimmed by 3 bases and the J gene end by 4 bases; junction bases not matched to a gene: 6. Germline values: CDR1 MNHEY, CDR2 SMNVEV (reference sequence). Here the CDR3 DNA reads TGTGCCAGCAGTTTCGACAGGGCACCATACGAGCAGTACTTC. The encoded protein is CASSFDRAPYEQYF.

The chain combines TRBV6-1 with TRBJ1-1, with TRBD1 matching 8 bases. Trimming cost V 10 bases and J 1 base; bases outside gene matches: 8. There are 14 residues in the CDR3. Looked up from germline, CDR1 is MNHNS and CDR2 is SASEGT. The CDR3 coding sequence is TGTGCCACCGAATCCGGGACAGGGAACACTGAAGCTTTCTTT. It specifies CATESGTGNTEAFF.

This chain links TRBV15 with TRBJ1-6, with TRBD1 identical over 9 bases. The CDR3 has 15 residues. The ends lost 3 bases at V and 8 bases at J; junction bases unmatched: 5. Germline V gene sequence: CDR1 LNHNV, CDR2 YYDKDF (reference sequence). The CDR3 DNA reads TGTGCCACCAGCAGGGGTCGGGACAGGGATTCACCCCTCCACTTT. Its translation is CATSRGRDRDSPLHF.

This clone is a singleton in its sample. The genes are TRBV9 and TRBJ1-1, with TRBD1 identical over 8 bases. The CDR3 has 14 amino acids. J lost 3 bases, V lost 1 base, and 2 bases had no gene match. Germline values: CDR1 SGDLS, CDR2 YYNGEE. CDR3 residues: CASSVSGGYTEAFF. In nucleotides, the CDR3 is TGTGCCAGCAGCGTATCAGGGGGCTACACTGAAGCTTTCTTT.

The sample holds a few counts of this clone. This chain joins TRBV11-1 and TRBJ1-2; no firm D call. V was trimmed by 1 base and J by 2 bases, leaving 5 bases between them. Germline-derived CDR1 and CDR2 are SGHAT and FQDESV (reference sequence). There are 13 residues in the CDR3. CDR3 DNA sequence: TGTGCCAGCAGCTTAGGTCTCAACTATGGCTACACCTTC. This codes for CASSLGLNYGYTF.

This clone occurred once. The chain recombines TRBV19 with TRBJ1-3; perhaps TRBD1 as D (6 bases). Trimming took 3 bases from V and 0 from J, leaving 15 bases between them. Germline loops: CDR1 LNHDA, CDR2 SQIVND (reference sequence). CDR3 length: 17 amino acids. The CDR3 DNA sequence: TGTGCCAGTAGTATCATAGGGGGACGAAGCTCTGGAAACACCATATATTTT. This sequence encodes CASSIIGGRSSGNTIYF. Together with reference TRBV19 and TRBJ1-3, the CDR3 gives the full variable domain: DGGITQSPKYLFRKEGQNVTLSCEQNLNHDAMYWYRQDPGQGLRLIYYSQIVNDFQKGDIAEGYSVSREKKESFPLTVTSAQKNPTAFYLCASSIIGGRSSGNTIYFGEGSWLTVV.

The chain has TRBV19 and TRBJ2-4; D perhaps matches TRBD1 (5 bases). V was shortened by 1 base and J by 8 bases, with 12 bases between the two germline ends. This CDR3 spans 14 amino acids. In germline, CDR1 is LNHDA, CDR2 SQIVND (reference sequence). CDR3 sequence: CASSIGQGRDIQYF. CDR3 DNA sequence: TGTGCCAGTAGTATAGGGCAGGGAAGGGACATTCAGTACTTC.

The chain recombines TRBV7-2 with TRBJ2-7, with 7 bases aligning to TRBD2. The germline V gene encodes CDR1 SGHTA and CDR2 FQGNSA. CDR3 length: 16 amino acids. V dropped 0 bases and J dropped 3; count of bases not matched to a gene: 8. The CDR3 DNA reads TGTGCCAGCAGCTTAGCAGCGCTAGCGGACCTCTACGAGCAGTACGTC. It codes for CASSLAALADLYEQYV.

This clone has a single count. The CDR3 DNA is TGTGCCAGCAGTTTAGTGGGTAGCGGGGGGCCGAACACCGGGGAGCTGTTTTTT. Protein sequence: CASSLVGSGGPNTGELFF. The chain joins TRBV28 to TRBJ2-2; the match to TRBD2 covers 10 bases. Germline V CDR1 and CDR2: MDHEN, SYDVKM. The CDR3 is 18 residues long. V shed 2 bases and J 0 bases; nucleotides not matched to a gene: 6.

The chain recombines TRBV5-6 with TRBJ1-1; D not certain. Germline V gene data show CDR1 as SGHDT and CDR2 as YYEEEE. V lost 3 bases, J lost 4 bases, and 16 bases lay in between. The CDR3 loop spans 15 amino acids. CDR3 nucleotides: TGTGCCAGCAGCTCGGAGAGGAGGTTAGGCACTGAAGCTTTCTTT. As protein: CASSSERRLGTEAFF.

The chain is built from TRBV5-4 and TRBJ2-3; a possible D gene is TRBD2 (6 bases). From germline, CDR1 is SGHNT and CDR2 YYREEE (reference sequence). The CDR3 totals 11 residues. V dropped 10 bases and J dropped 2 bases, with 8 bases sitting between them. CDR3 sequence reads: CAWDSTDTQYF. CDR3 nucleotides: TGTGCCTGGGACTCCACAGATACGCAGTATTTT.

The chain uses TRBV5-1 and TRBJ2-1; 10 nucleotides align to TRBD2. The ends lost 2 bases at V and 4 bases at J; junction bases unmatched: 15. Germline values: CDR1 SGHRS, CDR2 YFSETQ. This CDR3 region has 19 residues. CDR3 protein: CASSFSASGSIRGYNEQFF. CDR3 DNA sequence: TGCGCCAGCAGCTTCTCGGCTAGCGGGAGTATTAGGGGGTACAATGAGCAGTTCTTC.

The chain links TRBV7-2 to TRBJ2-1; 8 bases agree with TRBD2. The trim removed 5 bases at V and 6 bases at J, leaving 12 bases unmatched. The germline V gene has CDR1 SGHTA and CDR2 FQGNSA. There are 16 residues in the CDR3. The CDR3 protein is CASSRHSGGPLNEQFF. CDR3 DNA: TGTGCCAGCAGCCGACACAGCGGGGGCCCTCTCAATGAGCAGTTCTTC.

This clone was detected a few times. The chain links TRBV28 to TRBJ1-2, with TRBD1 identical over 8 bases. V shed 5 bases and J 0 bases; nucleotides not matched to a gene: 8. Germline V CDR1 and CDR2: MDHEN, SYDVKM. This CDR3 is built from 16 residues. CDR3 in DNA: TGTGCCAGCAGTGAGGCCGGGACAGGACCTAACTATGGCTACACCTTC. It encodes CASSEAGTGPNYGYTF.

The V and J genes are TRBV6-5 and TRBJ1-3; D may be TRBD1 (5 bases). This CDR3 has 15 residues. Trimming pared 6 bases from V and 0 bases from J, leaving 12 bases between. CDR1 and CDR2 from the germline V gene are MNHEY and SVGAGI. CDR3 nucleotide sequence: TGTGCCAGCAGCTTGGGGCGATACTCTGGAAACACCATATATTTT. Its protein product is CASSLGRYSGNTIYF.

The chain links TRBV21-1 to TRBJ2-2; the table calls TRBD1, which could not be checked here. TRBV21-1 is designated a pseudogene. The CDR3 sequence is 18 residues long. CDR3 bases: TGTGCCACCCTCGTTAAATGGGCCGGTTCGGCGAACACCGGGGAGCTGTTTTTT. Protein sequence: CATLVKWAGSANTGELFF.

This clone turned up a few times. This chain links TRBV18 with TRBJ1-2, with a weak D call TRBD1 (5 bases). V lost 1 base, J lost 8 bases, and 17 bases lay in between. CDR1 is KGHSH, CDR2 LQKENI, per germline. This CDR3 comprises 15 residues. For the CDR3, the DNA is TGTGCCAGCTCACCACGGGGTAAACAGGCCGTGGGCTACACCTTC. The encoded protein is CASSPRGKQAVGYTF. Full variable domain (missing parts from reference TRBV18 and TRBJ1-2): NAGVMQNPRHLVRRRGQEARLRCSPMKGHSHVYWYRQLPEEGLKFMVYLQKENIIDESGMPKERFSAEFPKEGPSILRIQQVVRGDSAAYFCASSPRGKQAVGYTFGSGTRLTVV.

This chain connects TRBV4-1 to TRBJ2-2, with a weak D call TRBD2 (5 bases). There are 14 residues in the CDR3. Per the germline V gene, CDR1 is MGHRA and CDR2 is YSYEKL. V lost 1 base to trimming and J lost 7 bases, with 10 bases between them. CDR3 in DNA: TGCGCCAGCAGCCAAGCGGGGAGTGGCGGGGAGCTGTTTTTT. Amino acid sequence: CASSQAGSGGELFF.

CDR3 protein: CASSFEGNSYEQYV. As DNA, the CDR3 is TGTGCCAGCAGCTTTGAGGGCAACTCCTACGAGCAGTACGTC. The chain recombines TRBV5-8 with TRBJ2-7; weak D call: TRBD2 (5 bases). The CDR3 contains 14 residues. The V end lost 2 bases, the J end lost 0 bases, and 9 bases lay between the germline ends. The germline gives CDR1 SGHTS, CDR2 YDEGEE.

Note on this clone: One junction end disagrees with the germline gene, perhaps due to a read error. This chain joins TRBV10-3 and TRBJ2-7, with TRBD1 as a possible D gene (5 bases). This CDR3 is built from 14 residues. Germline loops: CDR1 ENHRY, CDR2 SYGVKD. The CDR3 here is CAITASPQGSLFSF. The CDR3 region has the DNA TGTGCCATCACAGCCTCCCCGCAGGGCAGCCTTTTCTCTTTC.

The gene calls are TRBV4-2 and TRBJ2-1; 7 bases align to TRBD2. Germline-derived CDR1 and CDR2 are LGHNA and YNFKEQ. J was trimmed by 3 bases and V by 1 base; bases with no gene match: 27. This CDR3 is built from 23 residues. This CDR3 is CASSQVRWGPAAGGSLGYNEQFF. The CDR3 DNA reads as TGTGCCAGCAGCCAAGTTCGATGGGGTCCGGCGGCTGGCGGGAGCCTTGGCTACAATGAGCAGTTCTTC.

The J gene is TRBJ1-6, the V gene TRBV13; the D gene is possibly TRBD1 (5 bases). The CDR3 has 14 residues. Germline-derived CDR1 and CDR2 are PRHDT and FYEKMQ (reference sequence). The V and J ends lost 0 bases and 13 bases respectively, with 13 bases between them. The CDR3 loop is CASSLGTALAPLHF. DNA for the CDR3: TGTGCCAGCAGCTTAGGGACAGCGCTTGCCCCCCTCCACTTT.